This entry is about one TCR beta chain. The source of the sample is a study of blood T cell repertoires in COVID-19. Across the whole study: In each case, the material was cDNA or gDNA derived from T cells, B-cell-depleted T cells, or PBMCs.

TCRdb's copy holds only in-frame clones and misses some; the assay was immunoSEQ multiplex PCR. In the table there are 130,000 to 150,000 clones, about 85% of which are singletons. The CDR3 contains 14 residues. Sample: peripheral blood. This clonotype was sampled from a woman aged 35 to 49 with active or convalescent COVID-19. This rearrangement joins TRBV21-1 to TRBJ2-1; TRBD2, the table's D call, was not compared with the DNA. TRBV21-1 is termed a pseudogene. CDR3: CASSKTNTYNEQFF. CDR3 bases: TGTGCCAGCAGCAAGACTAACACCTACAATGAGCAGTTCTTC.